This TCR beta chain was sequenced in a study of T cell responses to AZD1222 COVID-19 vaccine. Study details: Pooled samples include second doses given at about 4 or 12 weeks.

The germline V gene has CDR1 SGDLS and CDR2 YYNGEE. The V and J ends lost 0 bases and 7 bases respectively, with 11 bases between them. The CDR3 spans 13 residues. Notes on the study in general: Repertoire samples came only from after the peak T cell response. Of the AZD1222 recipients, only 6 or 7 were seropositive at baseline.

TCRdb keeps only in-frame clones here, not all; method: immunoSEQ multiplex PCR. The sample carries approximately 100,000 clones, about 90% recorded once. About this clone: Its matching antigen is unknown.

The gene calls are TRBV9 and TRBJ2-7; D is possibly TRBD2 (5 bases). The source is an adult in good health. This specimen was peripheral blood, taken on day 0 of AZD1222 vaccination. CDR3 sequence: CASSVGGSSEQYF. As DNA, the CDR3 is TGTGCCAGCAGCGTAGGTGGGAGCAGTGAGCAGTACTTC.